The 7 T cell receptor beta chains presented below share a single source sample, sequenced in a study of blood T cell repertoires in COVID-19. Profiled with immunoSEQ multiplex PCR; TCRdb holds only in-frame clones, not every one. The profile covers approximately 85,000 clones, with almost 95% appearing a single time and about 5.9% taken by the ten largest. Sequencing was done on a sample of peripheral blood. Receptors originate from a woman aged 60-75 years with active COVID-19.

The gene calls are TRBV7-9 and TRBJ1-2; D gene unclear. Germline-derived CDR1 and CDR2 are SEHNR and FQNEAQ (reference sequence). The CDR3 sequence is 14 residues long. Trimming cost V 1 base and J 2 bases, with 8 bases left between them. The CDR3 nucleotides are TGTGCCAGCAGCTTAGGAGCTATAAACTATGGCTACACCTTC. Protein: CASSLGAINYGYTF.

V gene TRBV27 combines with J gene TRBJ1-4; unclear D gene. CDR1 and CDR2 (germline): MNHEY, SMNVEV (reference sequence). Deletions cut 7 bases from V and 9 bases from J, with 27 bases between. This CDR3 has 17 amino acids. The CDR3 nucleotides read TGTGCCAGCATCTTCAGCGGACCTCGGACGGGCATGAAAAAACTGTTTTTT. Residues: CASIFSGPRTGMKKLFF. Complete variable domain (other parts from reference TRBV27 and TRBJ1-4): EAQVTQNPRYLITVTGKKLTVTCSQNMNHEYMSWYRQDPGLGLRQIYYSMNVEVTDKGDVPEGYKVSRKEKRNFPLILESPSPNQTSLYFCASIFSGPRTGMKKLFFGSGTQLSVL.

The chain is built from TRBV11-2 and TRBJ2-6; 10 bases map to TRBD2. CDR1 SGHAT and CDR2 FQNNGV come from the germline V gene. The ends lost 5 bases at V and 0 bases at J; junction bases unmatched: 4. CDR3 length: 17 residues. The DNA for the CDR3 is TGTGCCAGCAGCCGACTAGCGGGCCTCTCTGGGGCCAACGTCCTGACTTTC. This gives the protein CASSRLAGLSGANVLTF.

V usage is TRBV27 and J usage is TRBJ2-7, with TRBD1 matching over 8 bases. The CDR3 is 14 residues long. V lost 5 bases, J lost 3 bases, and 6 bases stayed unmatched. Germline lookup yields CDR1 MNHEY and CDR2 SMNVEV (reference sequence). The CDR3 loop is CASSLRGPIYEQYF. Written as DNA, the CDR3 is TGTGCCAGCAGTCTCAGGGGGCCCATCTACGAGCAGTACTTC.

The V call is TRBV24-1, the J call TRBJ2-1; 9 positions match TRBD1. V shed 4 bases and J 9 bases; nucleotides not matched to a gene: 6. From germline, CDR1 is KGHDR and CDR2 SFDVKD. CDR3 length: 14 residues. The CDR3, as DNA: TGTGCCACCAGTGAGGATGGACAGGGGATTGAGCAGTTCTTC. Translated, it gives CATSEDGQGIEQFF.

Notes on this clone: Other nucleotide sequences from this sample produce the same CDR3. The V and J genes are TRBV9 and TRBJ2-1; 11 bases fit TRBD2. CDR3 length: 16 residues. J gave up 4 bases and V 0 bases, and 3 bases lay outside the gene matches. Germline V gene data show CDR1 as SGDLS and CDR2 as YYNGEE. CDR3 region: CASSVAGTSGYNEQFF. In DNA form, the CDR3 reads TGTGCCAGCAGCGTAGCCGGGACTAGCGGTTACAATGAGCAGTTCTTC. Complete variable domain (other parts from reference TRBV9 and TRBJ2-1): DSGVTQTPKHLITATGQRVTLRCSPRSGDLSVYWYQQSLDQGLQFLIQYYNGEERAKGNILERFSAQQFPDLHSELNLSSLELGDSALYFCASSVAGTSGYNEQFFGPGTRLTVL.

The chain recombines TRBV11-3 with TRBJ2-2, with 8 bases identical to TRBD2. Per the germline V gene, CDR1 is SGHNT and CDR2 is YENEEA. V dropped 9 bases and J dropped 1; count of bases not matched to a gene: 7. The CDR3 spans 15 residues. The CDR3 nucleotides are TGTGCCAGTACCCTGGCGGGGGGGAACACCGGGGAGCTGTTTTTT. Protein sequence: CASTLAGGNTGELFF. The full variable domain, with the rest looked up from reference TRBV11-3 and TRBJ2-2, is EAGVVQSPRYKIIEKKQPVAFWCNPISGHNTLYWYLQNLGQGPELLIRYENEEAVDDSQLPKDRFSAERLKGVDSTLKIQPAELGDSAVYLCASTLAGGNTGELFFGEGSRLTVL.